This T cell receptor (beta chain) comes out of a study of cytomegalovirus exposure and HLA in healthy donors. Amplification used 60 Vbeta primers and 13 Jbeta primers. Original processing notes: Later reanalysis found around 74 million unique TCR beta chains, roughly 10 million of them shared. Sequenced by immunoSEQ multiplex PCR; TCRdb stores in-frame clones only, minus some. D and trimming come from the DNA, and the V and J calls and clone size come from that table. The sample comprises fewer than 200,000 clones, around 75% of which are singletons, and approximately 2.9% rests with the top ten. The germline CDR1 and CDR2 sequences are LNHDA and SQIVND (reference sequence). This CDR3 region has 17 residues.

This chain links TRBV19 with TRBJ2-5; 9 bases agree with TRBD1. The J call could be wrong; TRBJ2-7 is a better fit for the DNA end. Source material: PBMCs. The receptor comes from a female donor in good health and CMV-seronegative. The CDR3 loop is CASSIDGTGTKTYEQYF. The CDR3 coding sequence is TGTGCCAGTAGTATAGATGGGACAGGGACCAAGACCTACGAGCAGTACTTC.